The clone carrying this T cell receptor (beta chain) has a single count. Germline V gives CDR1 GTSNPN, CDR2 SVGIG (reference sequence). CDR3 size: 14 residues. Trimming cost V 2 bases and J 6 bases; bases outside gene matches: 4. The record originates from a study of blood T cell repertoires in COVID-19. TCRdb's copy holds only in-frame clones and misses some; the assay was immunoSEQ multiplex PCR. The sample holds 200,000 to 250,000 clones, 85% seen once. Material: peripheral blood. The sequence was obtained from a woman aged 70-85 years with COVID-19, enrolled during active disease. This chain uses TRBV30 with TRBJ1-5, with 10 nucleotides matching TRBD1. The CDR3 sequence: CAWSSTGGFQPQHF. The DNA of the CDR3 is TGTGCCTGGAGTTCGACAGGGGGCTTTCAGCCCCAGCATTTT.